The 25 T cell receptor beta chains reported below all come from one sample, sequenced in a study of T cell clonotyping in hematopoietic cell transplantation (dated by TCRdb to 2020 to 2023). The receptor library was made with the immunoSEQ multiplex PCR assay. The clones in this table, taken by TCRdb from immuneACCESS, are in-frame only. Not every clone is retained; where verified, under half of the shortfall comes from an unresolved V gene, and the cause of the rest is unknown. The sample table holds a few thousand clones, of which about 73% were seen once. 6.5% to 10% of the sample is taken by the ten largest. The time point label corresponds to: 100 days after allo-HCT. Here the sequenced sample was PBMCs, taken 100 days after allogeneic stem cell transplant. Source of these receptors: a male patient aged 60 to 75 who had an allogeneic stem cell transplant, so the T cells may come from the graft donor. Some clones in this sample may be carry-over from other donors' samples.

This rearrangement joins TRBV12-5 to TRBJ2-3; 8 nucleotides agree with TRBD2. Germline trimming cut 5 bases from V and 2 bases from J; bases unmatched to any gene: 6. Germline-derived CDR1 and CDR2 are LGHNT and FRNRAP. The CDR3 sequence is 15 residues long. DNA for the CDR3: TGTGCTAGTGGTCCCGGACTAGCCTACACAGATACGCAGTATTTT. Encoded protein: CASGPGLAYTDTQYF.

The J gene is TRBJ1-3, the V gene TRBV4-3, with 7 positions matching TRBD1. The CDR3 is 16 amino acids. Germline V gene lookup returns CDR1 LGHNA and CDR2 YSLEER. V trimming: 2 bases; J trimming: 0 bases; junction bases outside the gene matches: 4. The CDR3 here is CASSQRGQVSGNTIYF. DNA of the CDR3: TGCGCCAGCAGCCAACGAGGACAGGTCTCTGGAAACACCATATATTTT.

This clone was observed a few times. CDR3 sequence: CASSSGTTSGNQPQHF. Written as DNA, the CDR3 is TGTGCCAGCAGCTCGGGGACGACAAGTGGCAATCAGCCCCAGCATTTT. This chain links TRBV7-8 with TRBJ1-5, with a tentative D call TRBD1 (5 bases). The length of the CDR3 is 16 residues. CDR1 and CDR2 from the germline V gene are SGHVS and FQNEAQ. V shed 4 bases and J shed 2 bases, with 15 bases lying between them.

The chain is built from TRBV30 and TRBJ1-2; a weak D match, TRBD1 (5 bases). Germline V gene data show CDR1 as GTSNPN and CDR2 as SVGIG (reference sequence). The CDR3 totals 13 residues. Trimming removed 6 bases from V and 7 bases from J, with 18 bases in between. CDR3 DNA: TGTGCCTGCCCAAGGAGGGGTTTTCGTGGCTACACCTTC. It encodes CACPRRGFRGYTF.

The V call is TRBV7-9, the J call TRBJ1-6; D remains unclear. CDR1 is SEHNR and CDR2 is FQNEAQ in the germline V gene (reference sequence). This CDR3 spans 16 amino acids. Trimming shortened V by 1 base and J by 9 bases, and 16 bases separated the two germline ends. Here the CDR3 DNA reads TGTGCCAGCAGCTTAGTCCCACTCGTCGGGCGTTCACCCCTCCACTTT. It translates to CASSLVPLVGRSPLHF.

The chain uses TRBV6-6 and TRBJ1-1; 8 bases are a match to TRBD1. The V and J ends lost 2 bases and 0 bases, in that order; junction bases with no gene match: 2. Germline V gives CDR1 MNHNY, CDR2 SVGAGI (reference sequence). CDR3 length equals 15 residues. The chain's CDR3 is CASSYDRGMNTEAFF. Written as DNA, the CDR3 is TGTGCCAGCAGTTACGACAGGGGAATGAACACTGAAGCTTTCTTT.

The chain is built from TRBV6-1 and TRBJ1-5; TRBD1 agrees at 7 bases. This CDR3 spans 14 amino acids. Per germline, CDR1 MNHNS and CDR2 SASEGT. J lost 6 bases, V lost 4 bases, and 6 bases had no gene match. CDR3 DNA sequence: TGTGCCAGCAGTGCCGGACAGGAGGGTCAGCCCCAGCATTTT. Its translation: CASSAGQEGQPQHF.

The chain couples TRBV4-1 to TRBJ2-7, with D possibly being TRBD1 (6 bases). The ends were cut back, 2 bases at V and 4 bases at J, with 27 bases in the middle. The CDR3 runs to 19 residues. Germline assignment: CDR1 MGHRA and CDR2 YSYEKL. This CDR3 reads CASSQSGGPGQGIGYEQYF. The CDR3 bases are TGCGCCAGCAGCCAATCCGGAGGTCCGGGGCAGGGGATCGGGTACGAGCAGTACTTC.

A single count supports this clone. V gene TRBV11-1 combines with J gene TRBJ2-7, with D possibly matching TRBD1 (5 bases). CDR1 is SGHAT, CDR2 FQDESV, per germline (reference sequence). The CDR3 totals 14 residues. Trimming took off 6 bases at V and 6 bases at J, with 18 bases between the two ends. The CDR3 protein is CASSREWSRGEQYF. The DNA for the CDR3 is TGTGCCAGCAGTAGAGAGTGGTCTAGGGGCGAGCAGTACTTC. Complete variable domain (other parts from reference TRBV11-1 and TRBJ2-7): EAEVAQSPRYKITEKSQAVAFWCDPISGHATLYWYRQILGQGPELLVQFQDESVVDDSQLPKDRFSAERLKGVDSTLKIQPAELGDSAMYLCASSREWSRGEQYFGPGTRLTVT.

The chain carries TRBV14 and TRBJ2-5; D gene unclear. Trimming cost V 1 base and J 5 bases, with 5 bases left between them. There are 12 residues in the CDR3. The germline V gene has CDR1 SGHDN and CDR2 FVKESK. The CDR3 loop reads CASSQARETQYF. As DNA, the CDR3 is TGTGCCAGCAGCCAAGCCCGGGAGACCCAGTACTTC. The entire variable domain, with the rest obtained from reference TRBV14 and TRBJ2-5, is as follows: EAGVTQFPSHSVIEKGQTVTLRCDPISGHDNLYWYRRVMGKEIKFLLHFVKESKQDESGMPNNRFLAERTGGTYSTLKVQPAELEDSGVYFCASSQARETQYFGPGTRLLVL.

J is TRBJ1-2 and V is TRBV5-1; D is perhaps TRBD1 (6 bases). The V end was cut by 7 bases, the J end by 2 bases, with 18 bases between. Germline V gene lookup returns CDR1 SGHRS and CDR2 YFSETQ. CDR3 length: 15 residues. CDR3 sequence (DNA): TGCGCCAGCTCGCACGAGGGGGGGAAGAACTATGGCTACACCTTC. Its protein is CASSHEGGKNYGYTF. The variable domain in full, with the rest retrieved from reference TRBV5-1 and TRBJ1-2, is KAGVTQTPRYLIKTRGQQVTLSCSPISGHRSVSWYQQTPGQGLQFLFEYFSETQRNKGNFPGRFSGRQFSNSRSEMNVSTLELGDSALYLCASSHEGGKNYGYTFGSGTRLTVV.

The V and J genes are TRBV2 and TRBJ2-7; D ambiguous. The CDR3 spans 12 residues. V lost 7 bases and J 3 bases, leaving 10 bases between the germline ends. Per the germline V gene, CDR1 is SNHLY and CDR2 is FYNNEI. For the CDR3, the DNA is TGTGCCAGCATAGGAGACAACTACGAGCAGTACTTC. Translated, it gives CASIGDNYEQYF.

The CDR3 sequence is CASSQMTSYEQYF. The CDR3 DNA follows: TGCGCCAGCAGCCAAATGACTTCCTACGAGCAGTACTTC. The chain recombines TRBV4-1 with TRBJ2-5; D remains unclear. With the DNA end fitting TRBJ2-7 better, the J assignment may be wrong. Germline V lookup: CDR1 MGHRA, CDR2 YSYEKL. The CDR3 sequence is 13 residues long.

V gene TRBV19 combines with J gene TRBJ2-3; D not certain. Looked up from germline, CDR1 is LNHDA and CDR2 is SQIVND (reference sequence). Trimming took off 4 bases at V and 5 bases at J, with 4 bases between the two ends. CDR3 length: 11 residues. CDR3 sequence: CASSTRDTQYF. CDR3 nucleotides: TGTGCCAGTAGTACCCGAGATACGCAGTATTTT.

The table lists this clone with a count of one. The rearrangement links TRBV5-1 to TRBJ1-6; D is possibly TRBD1 (5 bases). The CDR3 length is 15 residues. Germline CDR1 SGHRS, CDR2 YFSETQ. V was shortened by 3 bases and J by 0 bases, with 7 bases between the two germline ends. The CDR3 loop reads CASSSGPSYNSPLHF. CDR3 DNA sequence: TGCGCCAGCAGCTCGGGACCCTCCTATAATTCACCCCTCCACTTT.

The chain has TRBV5-1 and TRBJ2-7; no firm D call. CDR1 SGHRS and CDR2 YFSETQ come from the germline V gene. CDR3 length: 15 residues. The V end lost 4 bases, the J end lost 2 bases, and 16 bases lay between the germline ends. The CDR3 loop reads CASSPEPGQAYEQYF. DNA of the CDR3: TGCGCCAGCAGCCCCGAGCCCGGGCAAGCCTACGAGCAGTACTTC.

The chain uses TRBV28 and TRBJ2-3; a possible D gene is TRBD2 (6 bases). Germline V gene lookup returns CDR1 MDHEN and CDR2 SYDVKM. The germline V and J ends were trimmed by 5 bases and 5 bases, with 14 bases remaining between them. The CDR3 has 14 residues. The CDR3 reads CASSLASEGDTQYF. CDR3 in DNA: TGTGCCAGCAGTCTCGCTAGCGAGGGAGATACGCAGTATTTT.

V and J are TRBV7-6 and TRBJ2-1, with TRBD2 identical over 9 bases. The CDR3 extends over 15 amino acids. V shed 3 bases and J 0 bases; nucleotides not matched to a gene: 0. Per germline, CDR1 SGHVS and CDR2 FNYEAQ. The CDR3 DNA follows: TGTGCCAGCAGCTTTAGCGGGAGCTCCTACAATGAGCAGTTCTTC. As protein: CASSFSGSSYNEQFF. Supplemented by reference TRBV7-6 and TRBJ2-1, the full variable domain reads GAGVSQSPRYKVTKRGQDVALRCDPISGHVSLYWYRQALGQGPEFLTYFNYEAQQDKSGLPNDRFSAERPEGSISTLTIQRTEQRDSAMYRCASSFSGSSYNEQFFGPGTRLTVL.

The sample holds a few counts of this clone. The gene calls are TRBV19 and TRBJ1-6, with D possibly TRBD1 on 5 matching bases. Germline values: CDR1 LNHDA, CDR2 SQIVND (reference sequence). The length of the CDR3 is 15 residues. Trimming removed 7 bases at V and 5 bases at J, with 15 bases between. The CDR3 DNA sequence: TGTGCCAGTACCCTCAAGGGACCGAATAATTCACCCCTCCACTTT. It translates to CASTLKGPNNSPLHF.

The gene calls are TRBV19 and TRBJ1-1; D is perhaps TRBD1 (6 bases). The germline CDR1 and CDR2 sequences are LNHDA and SQIVND (reference sequence). The CDR3 extends over 15 amino acids. The V end was cut by 4 bases, the J end by 3 bases, with 15 bases between. Here the CDR3 reads CASSRRQVWDTEAFF. CDR3 coding DNA: TGTGCCAGTAGTAGACGACAGGTTTGGGACACTGAAGCTTTCTTT.

V gene TRBV7-9 combines with J gene TRBJ2-5; possible D gene TRBD1, 6 bases. The CDR3 has 15 amino acids. Germline V gene sequence: CDR1 SEHNR, CDR2 FQNEAQ (reference sequence). V lost 5 bases, J lost 5 bases, and 18 bases lay in between. CDR3 in DNA: TGTGCCAGCAGCCGAGAGGCAGGGGAAATGGAGACCCAGTACTTC. Protein: CASSREAGEMETQYF.

The chain joins TRBV6-1 to TRBJ1-6; the D is unclear. Germline assignment: CDR1 MNHNS and CDR2 SASEGT. The CDR3 has 13 residues. Trimming removed 5 bases at V and 8 bases at J, with 10 bases between. This chain's CDR3 is CASSSPGDSPLHF. In DNA, the CDR3 is TGTGCCAGCAGTTCCCCCGGGGATTCACCCCTCCACTTT.

This clone was observed a few times. V and J are TRBV5-6 and TRBJ1-6; tentative D call: TRBD1 (5 bases). This CDR3 has 15 residues. CDR1 SGHDT and CDR2 YYEEEE come from the germline V gene. Trimming pared 2 bases from V and 10 bases from J, leaving 16 bases between. DNA of the CDR3: TGTGCCAGCAGCTTTTGGGGACGCCCGGTCTCACCCCTCCACTTT. Amino acid sequence: CASSFWGRPVSPLHF.

V gene TRBV6-4 combines with J gene TRBJ2-3; the D gene is possibly TRBD2 (5 bases). Germline V CDR1 and CDR2: MRHNA, SNTAGT. Trimming stripped 4 bases from V and 1 base from J, with 6 bases between. The CDR3 contains 13 residues. CDR3 DNA sequence: TGTGCCAGCAGTGTCGGGGGCACAGATACGCAGTATTTT. Protein product: CASSVGGTDTQYF.

This chain uses TRBV23-1 with TRBJ2-7, with D tentatively TRBD1 (5 bases). Being an ORF, TRBV23-1 has a function that is uncertain. V was trimmed by 6 bases and J by 3 bases, leaving 24 bases between them. The CDR3 has 17 residues. Here the CDR3 DNA reads TGCGCCAGCAGCCCGCCCCGCCCCTCAGGGTCCAACTACGAGCAGTACTTC. This encodes CASSPPRPSGSNYEQYF.